The text below deals with one T cell receptor (beta chain). Its antigen is unidentified. The protocol was immunoSEQ multiplex PCR, while the TCRdb copy is restricted to in-frame clones and leaves out a portion. Of approximately 52,000 clones in the sample, 65% to 90% were seen once. CDR1 and CDR2 (germline): SGHKS, YYEKEE (reference sequence). This CDR3 comprises 16 residues. V was cut by 0 bases and J by 3 bases, with 10 bases left in between. These data belong to a study of early stage breast cancer tumors. Background on the study: The ER+/PR+/HER2- tumors included about 8 ductal and a few lobular carcinomas.

Points from the study as a whole: Most shared enriched TCRB sequences were commonly generated ones. Compared with adjacent normal breast, tumors showed about 2.3-fold denser, more clonal T cells.

Sequencing input: blood. The rearrangement uses TRBV5-5 and TRBJ2-6; no firm D call. This clonotype was sampled from a person between 50 and 60 years old with breast cancer. CDR3 in DNA: TGTGCCAGCAGCTTGGCCGCCGGGTATGGGGCCAACGTCCTGACTTTC. As protein: CASSLAAGYGANVLTF.